This TCR beta chain was recorded in a study of cytomegalovirus exposure and HLA in healthy donors. Study-level findings and limits: Some V segments, TRBV6-2 and TRBV6-3 among them, were indistinguishable and were therefore excluded.

This clone was seen more than once but under ten times. Its cognate antigen is unknown. There are 14 residues in the CDR3. The germline V and J ends were trimmed by 4 bases and 1 base, with 10 bases remaining between them. Germline assignment: CDR1 LNHNV and CDR2 YYDKDF (reference sequence). It was with 60 Vbeta and 13 Jbeta primers that the PCR ran. Generated by immunoSEQ multiplex PCR, the TCRdb table keeps only in-frame clones and is missing some. The table shows 150,000 to 200,000 clones, with 70% to 80% occurring only once. Sequenced: PBMCs. The chain links TRBV15 to TRBJ1-1; D is perhaps TRBD1 (5 bases). The sequence was obtained from a male donor in good health and CMV-seronegative. In DNA, the CDR3 is TGTGCCACCAGCAAGGACACCGAGAACACTGAAGCTTTCTTT. Translation: CATSKDTENTEAFF. The whole variable domain, filled in from reference TRBV15 and TRBJ1-1, reads DAMVIQNPRYQVTQFGKPVTLSCSQTLNHNVMYWYQQKSSQAPKLLFHYYDKDFNNEADTPDNFQSRRPNTSFCFLDIRSPGLGDTAMYLCATSKDTENTEAFFGQGTRLTVV.